The present TCR beta chain was sequenced within a study of shared clonotypes between healthy human individuals. TCRdb's table, derived via immunoSEQ multiplex PCR, lists solely in-frame clones and lacks some. Altogether a few million clones are present, over 85% being singletons, with the ten largest covering 0.14%. The CDR3 totals 13 residues. V was clipped by 8 bases and J by 5 bases; unmatched bases: 4. The V gene's germline CDR1 is SGHRS and CDR2 YFSETQ. The sequencing sample was made of naive CD4+ T cells sorted from blood. Specified subset: CD45RA+ positively selected. The rearrangement joins TRBV5-1 to TRBJ1-4; the match to TRBD1 covers 9 bases. The sequence was collected from a man aged 18 to 30 in good health. The CDR3 region has the DNA TGCGCCAGTGGGACAGGGTCCAATGAAAAACTGTTTTTT. Translated: CASGTGSNEKLFF.